A selection of T cell receptor beta chains follows, all from one sample in a study of blood T cell repertoires in COVID-19. Profiling relied on immunoSEQ multiplex PCR, and the TCRdb table lists in-frame clones only, not all of them. The sample contains roughly 190,000 clones, roughly nine tenths of which appear only once. The specimen was PBMCs or T cells enriched from blood (not recorded which). The source of these receptors is a woman younger than 45 who had recovered from COVID-19. CDR3s include the opening cysteine and the closing phenylalanine or tryptophan. The order of the fields is V gene, D gene, J gene, CDR3 protein, CDR3 DNA. D genes are given only for firm matches.

>TRBV18|TRBD2|TRBJ2-7
CASGSGRPPYEQYF
TGTGCCAGCGGGAGCGGGAGGCCTCCCTACGAGCAGTACTTC
>TRBV30|NA|TRBJ2-4
CAWSVQGGVRNIQYF
TGTGCCTGGAGTGTGCAGGGGGGAGTTAGAAACATTCAGTACTTC
>TRBV19|NA|TRBJ1-5
CASSISSVDQPQHF
TGTGCCAGTAGTATCTCCAGCGTGGATCAGCCCCAGCATTTT
>TRBV9|NA|TRBJ1-4
CASSASGSTNEKLFF
TGTGCCAGCAGCGCTTCAGGGTCCACTAATGAAAAACTGTTTTTT
>TRBV14|TRBD1|TRBJ1-2
CASRPNKQGADGYTF
TGTGCCAGCCGGCCCAATAAACAGGGGGCAGACGGCTACACCTTC
>TRBV30|NA|TRBJ2-3
CAWSGGETQYF
TGTGCCTGGAGTGGGGGGGAAACGCAGTATTTT
>TRBV7-2|TRBD1|TRBJ1-5
CASSLKTGGNQPQHF
TGTGCCAGCAGCTTAAAGACAGGGGGCAATCAGCCCCAGCATTTT
>TRBV19|NA|TRBJ1-2
CASSITGRIGYTF
TGTGCCAGTAGTATAACAGGGCGAATTGGCTACACCTTC
>TRBV5-4|TRBD2|TRBJ2-1
CASSTGTSGGNEQFF
TGTGCCAGCAGCACCGGGACTAGCGGGGGAAATGAGCAGTTCTTC
>TRBV18|TRBD1|TRBJ1-5
CASSPDGTASNQPQHF
TGTGCCAGCTCACCAGACGGGACAGCTAGCAATCAGCCCCAGCATTTT